What follows is one T cell receptor beta chain and its context. The protocol was immunoSEQ multiplex PCR, while the TCRdb copy is restricted to in-frame clones and leaves out a portion. The profile covers about 240,000 clones, with about 89% appearing a single time and 8.8% taken by the ten largest. Unmatched junction bases numbered 14, after V lost 8 bases and J lost 0 bases. Germline V CDR1 and CDR2: GTSNPN, SVGIG (reference sequence). The CDR3 is 18 residues long. The sample is drawn from a study of blood T cell repertoires in COVID-19. Recovered Cohort 3 donors showed two negative PCRs, clearance, or symptom resolution.

This TCR derives from a man aged 40-49 years who had recovered from COVID-19. Source material: PBMCs or T cells enriched from blood (not recorded which). V is TRBV30 and J is TRBJ1-6; 9 nucleotides agree with TRBD1. The CDR3 DNA follows: TGTGCCGGACAGGGGTTCCCCCGTGGGATCTCCTATAATTCACCCCTCCACTTT. Amino acid sequence: CAGQGFPRGISYNSPLHF.